This entry is about one TCR beta chain. What it recognizes is unknown. These data belong to a study of vaccination effects on CD4 cells after COVID-19. Regarding the study as a whole: Researchers reported few convalescent patients and no early post-infection timepoints in the study. Marked clonal contraction was seen late after vaccination (in both infection- and vaccine-induced clones). Healthy vaccinees showed cross-reactivity with common cold coronaviruses in only 1 of 255 vaccine-induced clones.

Pools of viral peptides were used by the ViraFEST assay to expand antigen-specific CD4+ T cells ahead of sequencing. The authors isolated CD4+ T cells after about eleven days of culture. Neither prior SARS-CoV-2 infection nor positive nucleocapsid antibodies were present in the vaccine recipients. Supplemented with around 9.3 IU/ml IL-2 and roughly 9.2 ug/ml peptides, fewer than 2.5 million PBMC per well were kept in culture. Sequenced by immunoSEQ multiplex PCR; TCRdb stores in-frame clones only, minus some. Of around 68,000 clones listed, about four fifths were seen once; the top ten hold about 12%. Germline CDR1 is LGHDT and CDR2 is YNNKEL (reference sequence). V lost 10 bases and J 10 bases, leaving 19 bases between the germline ends. The CDR3 loop spans 12 amino acids.

The V and J genes are TRBV3-1 (or the pseudogene TRBV3-2) and TRBJ1-1; D may be TRBD1 (5 bases). The material was CD4+ T cells from PBMCs cultured with SARS-CoV-2 spike peptides, obtained before COVID-19 vaccination. The TCR sequence derives from a human donor who received a COVID-19 vaccine. CDR3 loop: CATSGGGARAFF. CDR3 DNA: TGTGCCACCTCAGGCGGTGGGGCACGAGCTTTCTTT.